Following are 22 T cell receptor beta chains from one sample sequenced in a study of cytomegalovirus exposure and HLA in healthy donors. PCR employed 60 Vbeta and 13 Jbeta primers. The repertoire was sequenced with immunoSEQ multiplex PCR; TCRdb's copy has only in-frame clones and lacks some. The table lists some 180,000 clones, over 65% of them singletons. The sample taken for sequencing was PBMCs. Every receptor here comes from a woman aged 55-69 years in good health and CMV-seropositive.

The J gene is TRBJ2-1, the V gene TRBV27; D gene unclear. V was shortened by 2 bases and J by 7 bases, with 12 bases between the two germline ends. The CDR3 has 14 residues. Germline V gene sequence: CDR1 MNHEY, CDR2 SMNVEV (reference sequence). The CDR3 protein is CASSLLDSGNEQFF. CDR3 coding DNA: TGTGCCAGCAGTTTACTCGATTCCGGGAATGAGCAGTTCTTC.

The genes are TRBV4-2 and TRBJ2-7; 11 positions agree with TRBD2. The CDR3 spans 17 residues. Germline trimming cut 0 bases from V and 0 bases from J; bases unmatched to any gene: 4. CDR1 and CDR2 from the germline V gene are LGHNA and YNFKEQ. The CDR3 bases are TGTGCCAGCAGCCAAGAGATTAGCGGGAGGGCCTCCTACGAGCAGTACTTC. This encodes CASSQEISGRASYEQYF.

The chain combines TRBV30 with TRBJ2-1, with D possibly TRBD1 on 5 matching bases. CDR1 and CDR2 (germline): GTSNPN, SVGIG (reference sequence). Trimming removed 0 bases from V and 9 bases from J, with 12 bases in between. The length of the CDR3 is 13 residues. The CDR3 sequence: CAWSVQGTGEQFF. The CDR3 DNA reads TGTGCCTGGAGTGTCCAGGGAACCGGTGAGCAGTTCTTC. Variable domain in full (rest from reference TRBV30 and TRBJ2-1): SQTIHQWPATLVQPVGSPLSLECTVEGTSNPNLYWYRQAAGRGLQLLFYSVGIGQISSEVPQNLSASRPQDRQFILSSKKLLLSDSGFYLCAWSVQGTGEQFFGPGTRLTVL.

The rearrangement joins TRBV28 to TRBJ1-2; D is possibly TRBD1 (5 bases). CDR3 length: 14 residues. Germline CDR1 MDHEN, CDR2 SYDVKM. V was clipped by 4 bases and J by 1 base, with 10 bases between them. The CDR3 coding sequence is TGTGCCAGCAGTTCAACAGGATTTAACTATGGCTACACCTTC. Its protein is CASSSTGFNYGYTF.

The rearrangement links TRBV14 to TRBJ2-1, with TRBD2 identical over 7 bases. CDR3 length: 13 residues. Trimming cost V 4 bases and J 9 bases; bases outside gene matches: 6. In germline, CDR1 is SGHDN, CDR2 FVKESK. For the CDR3, the DNA is TGTGCCAGCAGCCGGACTAGTGTGGGTGAGCAGTTCTTC. Its protein is CASSRTSVGEQFF. The complete variable domain, with remaining parts taken from reference TRBV14 and TRBJ2-1, reads EAGVTQFPSHSVIEKGQTVTLRCDPISGHDNLYWYRRVMGKEIKFLLHFVKESKQDESGMPNNRFLAERTGGTYSTLKVQPAELEDSGVYFCASSRTSVGEQFFGPGTRLTVL.

V gene TRBV5-6 combines with J gene TRBJ1-1; 9 nucleotides align to TRBD1. Trimming cost V 1 base and J 10 bases; bases outside gene matches: 5. CDR1 is SGHDT, CDR2 YYEEEE, per germline. The CDR3 is 13 residues long. CDR3 amino acids: CASSLKGQGIAFF. The CDR3 bases are TGTGCCAGCAGCTTGAAGGGACAGGGTATAGCTTTCTTT.

The V call is TRBV30, the J call TRBJ1-5; TRBD1 matches at 7 bases. Trimming removed 3 bases from V and 5 bases from J; junction bases left unmatched: 7. The CDR3 is made up of 14 amino acids. CDR1 and CDR2 from the germline V gene are GTSNPN and SVGIG (reference sequence). The CDR3, as DNA: TGTGCCTGGAGCCGCCGACAGGGCTATCAGCCCCAGCATTTT. Translating it yields CAWSRRQGYQPQHF. The complete variable domain, with remaining parts taken from reference TRBV30 and TRBJ1-5, reads SQTIHQWPATLVQPVGSPLSLECTVEGTSNPNLYWYRQAAGRGLQLLFYSVGIGQISSEVPQNLSASRPQDRQFILSSKKLLLSDSGFYLCAWSRRQGYQPQHFGDGTRLSIL.

The CDR3: CASITQGKGYTF. The CDR3 DNA is TGCGCCAGCATCACACAGGGGAAGGGCTACACCTTC. This sequence joins TRBV23-1 and TRBJ1-2, with TRBD1 matching 7 bases. Being an ORF, TRBV23-1 has a function that is uncertain. V was clipped by 7 bases and J by 8 bases; unmatched bases: 7. The CDR3 loop spans 12 amino acids.

J is TRBJ2-1 and V is TRBV4-1, with D unresolved. Looked up from germline, CDR1 is MGHRA and CDR2 is YSYEKL. The length of the CDR3 is 16 residues. Trimming took off 2 bases at V and 2 bases at J, with 13 bases between the two ends. The CDR3 sequence is CASSQPSGNTYNEQFF. Here the CDR3 DNA reads TGCGCCAGCAGCCAACCTTCAGGAAACACCTACAATGAGCAGTTCTTC.

For the CDR3, the DNA is TGTGCCTGGAGGAGAAGAGTCGGGGAGAAGTATGAAAAACTGTTTTTT. It codes for CAWRRRVGEKYEKLFF. The chain is built from TRBV30 and TRBJ1-4; D call uncertain. V lost 3 bases and J lost 6, with 20 bases in between. The CDR3 runs to 16 residues. Germline V gives CDR1 GTSNPN, CDR2 SVGIG (reference sequence).

The chain is built from TRBV7-9 and TRBJ2-1; D is unclear. The CDR3 spans 15 residues. V gave up 2 bases and J gave up 6 bases, with 14 bases separating them. Germline CDR1 is SEHNR and CDR2 is FQNEAQ (reference sequence). The DNA for the CDR3 is TGTGCCAGCAGCTTAAGTGAGGCCTCCAGCAATGAGCAGTTCTTC. Encoded protein: CASSLSEASSNEQFF.

The chain links TRBV27 to TRBJ1-6; maybe TRBD1 (5 bases). V was clipped by 8 bases and J by 0 bases, with 8 bases between them. The germline V gene encodes CDR1 MNHEY and CDR2 SMNVEV (reference sequence). This CDR3 region has 14 residues. This chain's CDR3 is CASGRDSYNSPLHF. The DNA for the CDR3 is TGTGCCAGCGGCAGGGACTCCTATAATTCACCCCTCCACTTT.

V usage is TRBV28 and J usage is TRBJ1-3, with 7 positions matching TRBD1. Germline CDR1 is MDHEN and CDR2 is SYDVKM. There are 15 residues in the CDR3. V shed 5 bases and J 4 bases; nucleotides not matched to a gene: 8. For the CDR3, the DNA is TGTGCCAGCAGTACCTCCTCGACAGGGGGAAACACCATATATTTT. Translating gives CASSTSSTGGNTIYF.

V usage is TRBV28 and J usage is TRBJ1-3; unclear D gene. V was clipped by 6 bases and J by 1 base, with 13 bases between them. Germline lookup yields CDR1 MDHEN and CDR2 SYDVKM. The CDR3 covers 15 residues. CDR3 nucleotide sequence: TGTGCCAGCAGCTCCCCCGGGTGGTCTGGAAACACCATATATTTT. The encoded protein is CASSSPGWSGNTIYF.

V usage is TRBV5-1 and J usage is TRBJ2-1, with 8 bases identical to TRBD1. The CDR3 has 14 residues. Germline-derived CDR1 and CDR2 are SGHRS and YFSETQ. Trimming at V came to 5 bases and at J to 4 bases, leaving 5 bases not matched to a gene. CDR3 loop: CASRWQGAYNEQFF. Written as DNA, the CDR3 is TGCGCCAGCAGATGGCAGGGGGCATACAATGAGCAGTTCTTC. Full variable domain (rest looked up from reference TRBV5-1 and TRBJ2-1): KAGVTQTPRYLIKTRGQQVTLSCSPISGHRSVSWYQQTPGQGLQFLFEYFSETQRNKGNFPGRFSGRQFSNSRSEMNVSTLELGDSALYLCASRWQGAYNEQFFGPGTRLTVL.

In this sample, this clone turned up a few times. CDR3 in amino acids: CASSPLGTGGLQEQYF. CDR3 bases: TGTGCCAGCTCACCACTAGGGACAGGGGGCTTACAGGAGCAGTACTTC. The chain couples TRBV18 to TRBJ2-7; the match to TRBD1 covers 12 bases. CDR1 is KGHSH and CDR2 is LQKENI in the germline V gene. This CDR3 spans 16 amino acids. Trimming cost V 1 base and J 7 bases; bases outside gene matches: 8.

V is TRBV6-6 and J is TRBJ1-2; D might be TRBD1 (6 bases). V lost 5 bases and J lost 4, with 17 bases in between. Germline assignment: CDR1 MNHNY and CDR2 SVGAGI (reference sequence). This CDR3 is 15 amino acids long. The CDR3 here is CASSRPEMDSYGYTF. The CDR3 nucleotides read TGTGCCAGCAGTCGGCCTGAAATGGACAGCTATGGCTACACCTTC.

The V and J genes are TRBV14 and TRBJ2-7; perhaps TRBD2 as D (6 bases). This CDR3 is 14 amino acids long. CDR1 is SGHDN, CDR2 FVKESK, per germline. Deletions cut 5 bases from V and 0 bases from J, with 11 bases between. CDR3 sequence reads: CASSNSGSSYEQYF. Here the CDR3 DNA reads TGTGCCAGCAGCAATAGCGGTAGCTCCTACGAGCAGTACTTC.

This sequence joins TRBV18 and TRBJ1-1; 7 nucleotides line up with TRBD1. Trimming removed 3 bases from V and 8 bases from J; junction bases left unmatched: 6. The CDR3 is made up of 13 amino acids. CDR1 and CDR2 (germline): KGHSH, LQKENI. Here the CDR3 DNA reads TGTGCCAGCTCACCGCGGGACAGCTCCGAAGCTTTCTTT. Protein: CASSPRDSSEAFF.

The genes are TRBV19 and TRBJ2-1, with D possibly TRBD1 on 5 matching bases. Germline V gives CDR1 LNHDA, CDR2 SQIVND (reference sequence). V lost 10 bases and J lost 8, with 15 bases in between. The CDR3 is 12 amino acids. CDR3 residues: CATEQASDEQFF. CDR3 DNA: TGTGCCACCGAACAGGCTTCCGATGAGCAGTTCTTC.

CDR3 region: CASSSGGTTTDTQYF. Here the CDR3 DNA reads TGCGCCAGCAGCTCAGGAGGGACTACTACAGATACGCAGTATTTT. The chain links TRBV5-1 to TRBJ2-3; 7 bases agree with TRBD2. In germline, CDR1 is SGHRS, CDR2 YFSETQ. The CDR3 runs to 15 residues. With 3 bases clipped from V and 3 bases from J, the junction kept 7 bases outside the gene matches. Complete variable domain (other parts from reference TRBV5-1 and TRBJ2-3): KAGVTQTPRYLIKTRGQQVTLSCSPISGHRSVSWYQQTPGQGLQFLFEYFSETQRNKGNFPGRFSGRQFSNSRSEMNVSTLELGDSALYLCASSSGGTTTDTQYFGPGTRLTVL.

V is TRBV4-2 and J is TRBJ2-1; 9 bases are shared with TRBD1. The length of the CDR3 is 17 residues. V gave up 4 bases and J gave up 8 bases; unmatched junction bases: 15. Per germline, CDR1 LGHNA and CDR2 YNFKEQ. The CDR3, as DNA: TGTGCCAGCAGCCGCCAGCACGGAGGACAGGGGAGGCATGAGCAGTTCTTC. Translation gives CASSRQHGGQGRHEQFF.